This entry lists 9 T cell receptor beta chains sequenced from one sample in a study of T cell repertoires in cytomegalovirus infection. For these receptors, no antigen is known. TCRdb re-called the reads with MiXCR, one entry per CDR3 protein. The table has around 340,000 distinct CDR3 sequences, 29% seen once. Here the sequenced sample was cultured PBMCs, taken from culture after CMV antigen stimulation. The source of these receptors is a human donor in good health (CMV status not recorded). Some clones in this sample may be carry-over from other donors' samples.

The chain combines TRBV3-1 with TRBJ2-1; 10 positions match TRBD2. The CDR3 loop spans 18 amino acids. CDR1 is LGHDT and CDR2 is YNNKEL in the germline V gene (reference sequence). Losses at the gene ends were 0 bases for V and 8 bases for J; bases not matched to a gene: 13. This chain's CDR3 is CASSQELAAGGPMDEQFF. In DNA, the CDR3 is TGTGCCAGCAGCCAAGAGCTGGCAGCGGGAGGGCCAATGGATGAGCAGTTCTTC.

The rearrangement joins TRBV10-3 to TRBJ1-4; TRBD1 might be the D (6 bases). Trimming stripped 0 bases from V and 5 bases from J, with 10 bases between. The CDR3 has 15 residues. The germline V gene has CDR1 ENHRY and CDR2 SYGVKD. CDR3 protein: CAISESTGENEKLFF. The CDR3 nucleotides are TGTGCCATCAGTGAGTCGACAGGCGAAAATGAAAAACTGTTTTTT.

The V gene is TRBV12-3 or TRBV12-4, the J gene TRBJ1-3; D is uncertain. The CDR3 loop spans 14 amino acids. Trimming shortened V by 7 bases and J by 4 bases, and 14 bases separated the two germline ends. The CDR3 loop is CASNYLAGGNTIYF. Written as DNA, the CDR3 is TGTGCCAGCAACTACTTAGCGGGAGGAAACACCATATATTTT.

V gene TRBV5-6 combines with J gene TRBJ2-7; 8 nucleotides align to TRBD2. Trimming cost V 4 bases and J 0 bases; bases outside gene matches: 9. The CDR3 totals 16 residues. The V gene's germline CDR1 is SGHDT and CDR2 YYEEEE. CDR3 sequence reads: CASSPLTTSASYEQYF. As DNA, the CDR3 is TGTGCCAGCAGCCCTCTTACGACTAGCGCCTCCTACGAGCAGTACTTC.

This sequence joins TRBV7-2 and TRBJ1-5; D unresolved. Trimming removed 5 bases at V and 0 bases at J, with 11 bases between. The CDR3 sequence is 15 residues long. Germline CDR1 reads SGHTA; CDR2 reads FQGNSA. The chain's CDR3 is CASSGRTGSNQPQHF. CDR3 bases: TGTGCCAGCAGCGGGAGGACGGGTAGCAATCAGCCCCAGCATTTT.

The V and J genes are TRBV12-3 or TRBV12-4 and TRBJ2-5, with TRBD2 as a possible D gene (6 bases). The CDR3 is made up of 16 amino acids. The V gene lost 3 bases and the J gene lost 4 bases, with 18 bases spanning the gap. CDR3 residues: CASSLGGRGGRETQYF. The CDR3 region has the DNA TGTGCCAGCAGTTTGGGGGGTCGAGGAGGGAGAGAGACCCAGTACTTC.

As to this clonotype: A read error may produce the germline difference seen at one junction end. The V and J genes are TRBV20-1 and TRBJ1-6, with D perhaps matching TRBD1 (5 bases). The CDR3 loop spans 11 amino acids. Per the germline V gene, CDR1 is DFQATT and CDR2 is SNEGSKA (reference sequence). This CDR3 reads CSARPGTSIFF. The CDR3 nucleotides are TGCAGTGCTAGACCCGGGACCTCCATTTTTTTT.

The V gene is TRBV7-9, the J gene TRBJ1-5, with a possible D match to TRBD1 (5 bases). Trimming removed 1 base from V and 12 bases from J, with 16 bases in between. The CDR3 is 14 amino acids. Germline-derived CDR1 and CDR2 are SEHNR and FQNEAQ (reference sequence). CDR3 nucleotides: TGTGCCAGCAGCTTAGATGGGACCGTCCCGCTCCAGCATTTT. Its translation: CASSLDGTVPLQHF.

The chain links TRBV28 to TRBJ2-7; 8 bases agree with TRBD2. The CDR3 has 14 amino acids. With V trimmed by 3 bases and J by 5 bases, 6 bases remained unmatched. Germline V gives CDR1 MDHEN, CDR2 SYDVKM. CDR3 in amino acids: CASSFVAGTDEQYF. CDR3 in DNA: TGTGCCAGCAGTTTCGTAGCGGGAACCGACGAGCAGTACTTC.